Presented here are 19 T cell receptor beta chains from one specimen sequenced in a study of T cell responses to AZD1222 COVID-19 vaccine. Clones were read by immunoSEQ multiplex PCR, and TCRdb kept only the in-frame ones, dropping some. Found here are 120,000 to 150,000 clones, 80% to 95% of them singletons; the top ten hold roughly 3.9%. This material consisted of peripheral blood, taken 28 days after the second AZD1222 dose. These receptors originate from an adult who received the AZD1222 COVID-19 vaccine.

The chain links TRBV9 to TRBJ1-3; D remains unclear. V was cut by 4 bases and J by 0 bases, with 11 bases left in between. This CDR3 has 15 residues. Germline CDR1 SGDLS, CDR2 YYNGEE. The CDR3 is CASSLAGNSGNTIYF. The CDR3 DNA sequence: TGTGCCAGCAGCCTGGCCGGGAACTCTGGAAACACCATATATTTT.

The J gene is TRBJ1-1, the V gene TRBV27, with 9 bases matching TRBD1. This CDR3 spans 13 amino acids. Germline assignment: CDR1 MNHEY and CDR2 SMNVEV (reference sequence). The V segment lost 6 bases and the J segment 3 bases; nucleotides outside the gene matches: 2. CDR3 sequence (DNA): TGTGCCAGCAGGAGACAGGGGGACACTGAAGCTTTCTTT. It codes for CASRRQGDTEAFF.

The CDR3 coding sequence is TGTGCCAGCAGTCCAGGTACAGTGAACACTGAAGCTTTCTTT. Translating it yields CASSPGTVNTEAFF. The chain is built from TRBV7-9 and TRBJ1-1; D not certain. The V gene lost 6 bases and the J gene lost 0 bases, with 11 bases spanning the gap. Germline loops: CDR1 SEHNR, CDR2 FQNEAQ (reference sequence). This CDR3 comprises 14 residues.

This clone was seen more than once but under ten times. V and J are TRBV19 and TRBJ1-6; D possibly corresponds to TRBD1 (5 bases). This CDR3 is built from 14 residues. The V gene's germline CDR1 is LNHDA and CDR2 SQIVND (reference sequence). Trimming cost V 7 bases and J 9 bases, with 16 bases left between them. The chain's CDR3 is CASMGRDRRSPLHF. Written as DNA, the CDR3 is TGTGCCAGTATGGGCAGGGATCGTCGTTCACCCCTCCACTTT. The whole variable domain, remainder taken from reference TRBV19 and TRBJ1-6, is DGGITQSPKYLFRKEGQNVTLSCEQNLNHDAMYWYRQDPGQGLRLIYYSQIVNDFQKGDIAEGYSVSREKKESFPLTVTSAQKNPTAFYLCASMGRDRRSPLHFGNGTRLTVT.

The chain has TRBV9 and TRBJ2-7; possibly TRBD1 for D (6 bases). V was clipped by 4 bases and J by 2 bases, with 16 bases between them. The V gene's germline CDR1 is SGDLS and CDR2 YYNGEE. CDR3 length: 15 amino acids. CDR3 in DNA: TGTGCCAGCAGCCAAGGGGGAGCGGCCACCTACGAGCAGTACTTC. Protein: CASSQGGAATYEQYF. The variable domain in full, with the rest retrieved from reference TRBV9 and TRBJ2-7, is DSGVTQTPKHLITATGQRVTLRCSPRSGDLSVYWYQQSLDQGLQFLIQYYNGEERAKGNILERFSAQQFPDLHSELNLSSLELGDSALYFCASSQGGAATYEQYFGPGTRLTVT.

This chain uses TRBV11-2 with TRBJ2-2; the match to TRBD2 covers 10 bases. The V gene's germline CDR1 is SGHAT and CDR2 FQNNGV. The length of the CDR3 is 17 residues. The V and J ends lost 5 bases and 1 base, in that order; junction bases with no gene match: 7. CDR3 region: CASSLHLAGENTGELFF. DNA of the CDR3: TGTGCCAGCAGCCTACACCTAGCGGGAGAGAACACCGGGGAGCTGTTTTTT.

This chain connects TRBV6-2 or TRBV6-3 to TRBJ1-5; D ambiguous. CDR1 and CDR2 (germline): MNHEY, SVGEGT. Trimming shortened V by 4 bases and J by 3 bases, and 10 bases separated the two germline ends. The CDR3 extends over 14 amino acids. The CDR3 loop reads CASSSRQLNQPQHF. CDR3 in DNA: TGTGCCAGCAGTTCAAGGCAGCTCAATCAGCCCCAGCATTTT.

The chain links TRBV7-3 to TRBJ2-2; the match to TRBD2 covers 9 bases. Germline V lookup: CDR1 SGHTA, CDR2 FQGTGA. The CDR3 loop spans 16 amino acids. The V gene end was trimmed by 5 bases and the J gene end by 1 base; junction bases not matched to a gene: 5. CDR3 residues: CASSRGTSLNTGELFF. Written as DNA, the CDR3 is TGTGCCAGCAGCCGCGGGACTAGCTTGAACACCGGGGAGCTGTTTTTT.

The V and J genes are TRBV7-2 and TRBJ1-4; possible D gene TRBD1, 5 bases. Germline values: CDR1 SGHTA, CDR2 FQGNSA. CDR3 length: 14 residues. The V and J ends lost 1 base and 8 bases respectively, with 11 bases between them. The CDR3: CASSLEAGYEKLFF. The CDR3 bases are TGTGCCAGCAGCTTAGAGGCAGGGTACGAAAAACTGTTTTTT.

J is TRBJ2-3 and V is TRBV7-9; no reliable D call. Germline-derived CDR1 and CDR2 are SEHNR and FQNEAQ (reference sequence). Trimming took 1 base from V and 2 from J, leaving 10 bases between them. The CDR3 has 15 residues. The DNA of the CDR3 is TGTGCCAGCAGCTTAGGTGGGTCAGACACAGATACGCAGTATTTT. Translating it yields CASSLGGSDTDTQYF.

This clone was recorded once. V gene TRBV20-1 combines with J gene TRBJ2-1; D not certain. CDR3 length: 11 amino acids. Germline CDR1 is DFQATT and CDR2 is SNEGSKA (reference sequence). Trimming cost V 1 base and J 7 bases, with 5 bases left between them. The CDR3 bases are TGCAGTGCTAGAGCCCATAATGAGCAGTTCTTC. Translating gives CSARAHNEQFF.

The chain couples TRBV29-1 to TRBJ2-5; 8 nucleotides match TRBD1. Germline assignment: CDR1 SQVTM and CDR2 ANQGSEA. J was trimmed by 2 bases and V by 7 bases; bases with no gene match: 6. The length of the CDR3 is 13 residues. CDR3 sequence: CSARDRNQETQYF. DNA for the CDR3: TGCAGCGCTCGGGACAGGAATCAAGAGACCCAGTACTTC.

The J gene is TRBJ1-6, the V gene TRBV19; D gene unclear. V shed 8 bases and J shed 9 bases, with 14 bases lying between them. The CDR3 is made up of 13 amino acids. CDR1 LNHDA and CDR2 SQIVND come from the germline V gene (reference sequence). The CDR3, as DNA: TGTGCCAGTGAACAGAACCCGGGTTCACCCCTCCACTTT. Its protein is CASEQNPGSPLHF.

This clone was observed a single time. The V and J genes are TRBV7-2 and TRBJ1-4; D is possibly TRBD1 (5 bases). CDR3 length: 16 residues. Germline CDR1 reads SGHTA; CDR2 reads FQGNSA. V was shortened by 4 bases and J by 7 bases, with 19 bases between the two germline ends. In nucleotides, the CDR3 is TGTGCCAGCAGCTGGGGACGTCGGTCGGGTGGTGAAAAACTGTTTTTT. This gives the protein CASSWGRRSGGEKLFF. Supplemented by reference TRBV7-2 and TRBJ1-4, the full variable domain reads GAGVSQSPSNKVTEKGKDVELRCDPISGHTALYWYRQSLGQGLEFLIYFQGNSAPDKSGLPSDRFSAERTGGSVSTLTIQRTQQEDSAVYLCASSWGRRSGGEKLFFGSGTQLSVL.

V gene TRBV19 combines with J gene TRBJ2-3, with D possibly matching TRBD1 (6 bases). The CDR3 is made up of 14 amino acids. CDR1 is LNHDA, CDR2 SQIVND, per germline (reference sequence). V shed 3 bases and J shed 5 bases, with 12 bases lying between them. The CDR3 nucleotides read TGTGCCAGTAGTATTCTAGGGGGTGTAGATACGCAGTATTTT. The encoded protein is CASSILGGVDTQYF. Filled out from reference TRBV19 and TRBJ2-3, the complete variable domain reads DGGITQSPKYLFRKEGQNVTLSCEQNLNHDAMYWYRQDPGQGLRLIYYSQIVNDFQKGDIAEGYSVSREKKESFPLTVTSAQKNPTAFYLCASSILGGVDTQYFGPGTRLTVL.

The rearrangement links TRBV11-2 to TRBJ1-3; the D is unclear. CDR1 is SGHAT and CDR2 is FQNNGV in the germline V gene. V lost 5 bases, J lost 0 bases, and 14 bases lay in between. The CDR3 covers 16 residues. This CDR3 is CASSHRPGSSGNTIYF. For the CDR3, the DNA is TGTGCCAGCAGCCACAGACCTGGAAGCTCTGGAAACACCATATATTTT.

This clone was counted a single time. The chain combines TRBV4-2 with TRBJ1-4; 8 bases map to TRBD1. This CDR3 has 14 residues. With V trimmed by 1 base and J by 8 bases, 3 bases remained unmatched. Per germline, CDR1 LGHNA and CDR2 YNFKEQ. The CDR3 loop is CASSQVGQGEKLFF. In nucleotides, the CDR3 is TGTGCCAGCAGCCAAGTCGGACAGGGAGAAAAACTGTTTTTT.

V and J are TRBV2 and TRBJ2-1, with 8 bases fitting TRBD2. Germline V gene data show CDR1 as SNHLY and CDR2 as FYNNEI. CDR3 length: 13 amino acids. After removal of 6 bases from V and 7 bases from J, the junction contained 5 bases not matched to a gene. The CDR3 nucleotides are TGTGCCAGCAGCGGGAGGGCCCGGAATGAGCAGTTCTTC. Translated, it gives CASSGRARNEQFF.

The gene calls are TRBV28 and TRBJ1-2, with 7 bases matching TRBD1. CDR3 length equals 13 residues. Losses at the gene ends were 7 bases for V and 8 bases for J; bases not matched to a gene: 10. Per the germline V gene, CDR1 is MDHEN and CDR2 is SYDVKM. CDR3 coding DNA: TGTGCCAGCAATCAACAGGGGTTGGAAGGCTACACCTTC. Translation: CASNQQGLEGYTF.